Below, one T cell receptor (beta chain) is given with its context. As processed by the authors: How many nucleated cells were present was estimated from reference gene primer amplification. The protocol was immunoSEQ multiplex PCR, while the TCRdb copy is restricted to in-frame clones and leaves out a portion. V and J calls and clone size come straight from that table; D and trimming were deduced from the DNA. The table has some 200,000 clones, roughly nine tenths seen once; the top ten hold approximately 3%. This sample was included in a study of blood T cell repertoires in COVID-19. Germline V gives CDR1 MGHRA, CDR2 YSYEKL. This CDR3 is built from 14 residues. The V gene lost 4 bases and the J gene lost 4 bases, with 12 bases spanning the gap.

Sequencing input: PBMCs or T cells enriched from blood (not recorded which). The receptor's source is a woman in her 50s in a cohort exposed to, infected with or recovered from COVID-19 (not recorded which). The chain is built from TRBV4-1 and TRBJ2-3, with D hard to call. CDR3 in DNA: TGCGCCAGCAGCCCACAACCAGTCCCAGATACGCAGTATTTT. Translation: CASSPQPVPDTQYF.